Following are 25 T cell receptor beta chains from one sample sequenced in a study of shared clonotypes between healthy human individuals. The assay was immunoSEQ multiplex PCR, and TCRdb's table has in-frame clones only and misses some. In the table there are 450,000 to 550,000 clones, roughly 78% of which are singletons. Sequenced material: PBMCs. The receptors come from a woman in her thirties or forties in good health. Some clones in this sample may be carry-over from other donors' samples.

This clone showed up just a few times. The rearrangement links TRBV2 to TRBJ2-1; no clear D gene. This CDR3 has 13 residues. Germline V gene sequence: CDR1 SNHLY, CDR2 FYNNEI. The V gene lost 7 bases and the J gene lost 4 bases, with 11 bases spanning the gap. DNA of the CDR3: TGTGCCAGCAATACTGACGGGTACAATGAGCAGTTCTTC. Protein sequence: CASNTDGYNEQFF.

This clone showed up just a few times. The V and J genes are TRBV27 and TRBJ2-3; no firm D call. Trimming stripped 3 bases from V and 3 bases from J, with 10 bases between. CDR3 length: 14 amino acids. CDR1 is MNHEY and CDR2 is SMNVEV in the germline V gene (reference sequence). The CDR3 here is CASSLTKATDTQYF. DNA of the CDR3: TGTGCCAGCAGTTTGACAAAGGCGACAGATACGCAGTATTTT.

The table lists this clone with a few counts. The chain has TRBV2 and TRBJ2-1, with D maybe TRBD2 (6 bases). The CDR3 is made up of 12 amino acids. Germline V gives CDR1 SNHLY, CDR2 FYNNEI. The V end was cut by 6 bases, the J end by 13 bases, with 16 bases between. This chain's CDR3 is CASRPREGLQFF. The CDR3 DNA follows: TGTGCCAGCAGACCACGTGAGGGACTCCAGTTCTTC.

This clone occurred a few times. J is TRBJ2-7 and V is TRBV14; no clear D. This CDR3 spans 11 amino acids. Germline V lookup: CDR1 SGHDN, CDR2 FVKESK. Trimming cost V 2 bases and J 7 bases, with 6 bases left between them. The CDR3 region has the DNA TGTGCCAGCAGCCAAAAATGGGAGCAGTACTTC. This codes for CASSQKWEQYF. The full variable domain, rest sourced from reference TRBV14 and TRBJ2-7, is EAGVTQFPSHSVIEKGQTVTLRCDPISGHDNLYWYRRVMGKEIKFLLHFVKESKQDESGMPNNRFLAERTGGTYSTLKVQPAELEDSGVYFCASSQKWEQYFGPGTRLTVT.

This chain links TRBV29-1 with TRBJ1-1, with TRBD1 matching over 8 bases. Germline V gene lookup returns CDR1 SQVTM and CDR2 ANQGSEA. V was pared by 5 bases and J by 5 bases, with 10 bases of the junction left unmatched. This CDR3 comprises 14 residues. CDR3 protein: CSVIRTGRQTEAFF. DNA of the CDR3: TGCAGCGTTATAAGGACAGGGAGGCAAACTGAAGCTTTCTTT.

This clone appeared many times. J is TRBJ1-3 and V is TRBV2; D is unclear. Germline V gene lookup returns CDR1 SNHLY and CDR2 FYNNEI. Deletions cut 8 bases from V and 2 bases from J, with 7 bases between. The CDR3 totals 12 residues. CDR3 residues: CASLVTGNTIYF. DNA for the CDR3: TGTGCCAGCCTTGTTACTGGAAACACCATATATTTT.

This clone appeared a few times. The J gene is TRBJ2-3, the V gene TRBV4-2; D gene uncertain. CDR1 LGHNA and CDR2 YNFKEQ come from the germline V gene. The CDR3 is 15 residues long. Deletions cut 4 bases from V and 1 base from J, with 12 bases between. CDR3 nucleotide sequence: TGTGCCAGCAGCCCCAGCGAACCAGGCACAGATACGCAGTATTTT. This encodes CASSPSEPGTDTQYF.

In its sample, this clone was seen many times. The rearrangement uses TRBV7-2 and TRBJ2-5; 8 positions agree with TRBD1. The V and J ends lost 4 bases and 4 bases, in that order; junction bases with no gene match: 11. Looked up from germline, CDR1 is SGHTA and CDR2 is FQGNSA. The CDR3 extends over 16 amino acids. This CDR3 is CASSSLWTGNRETQYF. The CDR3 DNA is TGTGCCAGCAGCTCCCTCTGGACAGGGAACCGAGAGACCCAGTACTTC.

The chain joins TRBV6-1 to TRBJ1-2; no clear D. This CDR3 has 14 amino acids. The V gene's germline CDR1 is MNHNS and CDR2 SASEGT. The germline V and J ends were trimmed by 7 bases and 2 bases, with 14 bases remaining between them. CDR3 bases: TGTGCCAGCACCGACGGGTATGGGAACTATGGCTACACCTTC. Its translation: CASTDGYGNYGYTF.

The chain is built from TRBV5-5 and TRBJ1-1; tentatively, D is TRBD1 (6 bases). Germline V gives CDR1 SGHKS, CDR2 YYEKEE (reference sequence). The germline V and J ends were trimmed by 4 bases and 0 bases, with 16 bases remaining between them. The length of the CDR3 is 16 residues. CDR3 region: CASSPFGGLLNTEAFF. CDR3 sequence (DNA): TGTGCCAGCAGCCCCTTTGGGGGGCTATTGAACACTGAAGCTTTCTTT. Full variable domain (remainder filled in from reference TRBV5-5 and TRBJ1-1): DAGVTQSPTHLIKTRGQQVTLRCSPISGHKSVSWYQQVLGQGPQFIFQYYEKEERGRGNFPDRFSARQFPNYSSELNVNALLLGDSALYLCASSPFGGLLNTEAFFGQGTRLTVV.

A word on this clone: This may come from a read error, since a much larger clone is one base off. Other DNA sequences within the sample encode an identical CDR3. The CDR3, as DNA: TGTGCCAGCAGCCCGTCTGGGGCCAACGTCCTGACTTTC. Protein: CASSPSGANVLTF. The V and J genes are TRBV7-3 and TRBJ2-6; no definite D call. Germline CDR1 is SGHTA and CDR2 is FQGTGA. Trimming pared 5 bases from V and 1 base from J, leaving 3 bases between. This CDR3 has 13 amino acids.

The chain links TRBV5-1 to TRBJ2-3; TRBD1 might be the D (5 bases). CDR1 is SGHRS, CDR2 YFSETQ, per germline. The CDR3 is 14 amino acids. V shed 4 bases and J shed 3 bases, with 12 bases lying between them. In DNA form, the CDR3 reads TGCGCCAGCAGCACCAGACAGCCAACAGATACGCAGTATTTT. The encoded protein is CASSTRQPTDTQYF.

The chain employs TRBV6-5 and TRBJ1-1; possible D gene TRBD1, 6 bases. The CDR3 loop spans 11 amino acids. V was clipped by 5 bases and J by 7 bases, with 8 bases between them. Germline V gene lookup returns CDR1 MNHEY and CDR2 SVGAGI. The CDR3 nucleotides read TGTGCCAGCAGTACAGGGTTTGAAGCTTTCTTT. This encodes CASSTGFEAFF.

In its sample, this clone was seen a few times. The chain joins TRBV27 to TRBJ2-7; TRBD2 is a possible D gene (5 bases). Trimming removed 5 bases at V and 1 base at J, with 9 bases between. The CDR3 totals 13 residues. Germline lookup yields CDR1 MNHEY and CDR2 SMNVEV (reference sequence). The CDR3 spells CASSPGLSYEQYF. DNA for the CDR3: TGTGCCAGCAGTCCCGGACTTTCCTACGAGCAGTACTTC.

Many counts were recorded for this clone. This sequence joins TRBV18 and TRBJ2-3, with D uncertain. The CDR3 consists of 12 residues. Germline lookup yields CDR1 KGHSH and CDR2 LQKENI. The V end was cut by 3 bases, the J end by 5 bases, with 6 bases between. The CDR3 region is CASSPWGDTQYF. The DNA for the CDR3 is TGTGCCAGCTCACCGTGGGGAGATACGCAGTATTTT.

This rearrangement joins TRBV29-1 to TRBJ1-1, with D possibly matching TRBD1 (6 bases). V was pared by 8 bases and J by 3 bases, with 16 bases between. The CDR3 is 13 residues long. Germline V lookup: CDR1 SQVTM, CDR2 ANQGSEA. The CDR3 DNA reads TGCAGCACTAACGGAGGGGGGGACACTGAAGCTTTCTTT. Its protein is CSTNGGGDTEAFF.

The CDR3 is CASSLRPDNEKLFF. The CDR3 coding sequence is TGCGCCAGCAGCTTACGGCCAGATAATGAAAAACTGTTTTTT. This rearrangement joins TRBV5-1 to TRBJ1-4; D gene unclear. V gave up 2 bases and J gave up 4 bases, with 9 bases separating them. The CDR3 runs 14 residues. Germline CDR1 and CDR2: SGHRS and YFSETQ.

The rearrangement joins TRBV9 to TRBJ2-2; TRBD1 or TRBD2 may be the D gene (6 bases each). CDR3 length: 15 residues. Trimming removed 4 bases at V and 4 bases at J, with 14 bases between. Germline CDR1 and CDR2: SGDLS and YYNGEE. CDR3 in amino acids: CASSPRGLFTGELFF. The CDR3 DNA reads TGTGCCAGCAGCCCCCGGGGGCTTTTCACCGGGGAGCTGTTTTTT.

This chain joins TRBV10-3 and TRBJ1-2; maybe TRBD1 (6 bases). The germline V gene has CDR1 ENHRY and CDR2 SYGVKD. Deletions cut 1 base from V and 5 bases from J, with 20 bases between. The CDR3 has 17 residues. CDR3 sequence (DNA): TGTGCCATCAGTGAGTTAGGTTTAGAGGGGGACCCTTATGGCTACACCTTC. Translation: CAISELGLEGDPYGYTF.

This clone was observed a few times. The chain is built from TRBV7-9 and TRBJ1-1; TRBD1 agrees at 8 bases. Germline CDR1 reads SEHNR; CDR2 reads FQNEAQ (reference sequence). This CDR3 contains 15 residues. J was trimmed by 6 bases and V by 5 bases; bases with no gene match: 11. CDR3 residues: CASSPAGTGLSEAFF. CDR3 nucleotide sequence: TGTGCCAGCAGCCCTGCCGGGACAGGTCTGTCTGAAGCTTTCTTT.

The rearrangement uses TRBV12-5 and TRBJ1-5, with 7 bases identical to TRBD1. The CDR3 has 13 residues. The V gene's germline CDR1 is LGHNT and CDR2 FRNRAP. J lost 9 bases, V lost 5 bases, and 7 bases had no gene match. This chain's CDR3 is CASGPGGTRPQHF. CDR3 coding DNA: TGTGCTAGTGGTCCAGGGGGTACACGGCCCCAGCATTTT.

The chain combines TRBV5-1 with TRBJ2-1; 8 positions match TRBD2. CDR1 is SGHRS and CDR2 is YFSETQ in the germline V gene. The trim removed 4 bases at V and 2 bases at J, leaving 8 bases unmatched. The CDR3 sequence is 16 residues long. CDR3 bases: TGCGCCAGCAGCCAAAGTGCCGGGAGGGCCTACAATGAGCAGTTCTTC. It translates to CASSQSAGRAYNEQFF.

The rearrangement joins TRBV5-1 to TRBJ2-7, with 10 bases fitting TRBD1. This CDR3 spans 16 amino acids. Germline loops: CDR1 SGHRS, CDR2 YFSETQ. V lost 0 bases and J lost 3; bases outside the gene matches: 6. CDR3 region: CASSLEPGQGDYEQYF. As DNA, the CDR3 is TGCGCCAGCAGCTTGGAGCCCGGACAGGGGGACTACGAGCAGTACTTC.

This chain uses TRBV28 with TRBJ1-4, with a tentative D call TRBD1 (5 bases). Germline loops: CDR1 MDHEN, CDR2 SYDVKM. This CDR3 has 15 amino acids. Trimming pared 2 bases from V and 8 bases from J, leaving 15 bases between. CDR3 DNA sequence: TGTGCCAGCAGTTTAGGAGGGACCCGTGCCGAAAAACTGTTTTTT. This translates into CASSLGGTRAEKLFF.

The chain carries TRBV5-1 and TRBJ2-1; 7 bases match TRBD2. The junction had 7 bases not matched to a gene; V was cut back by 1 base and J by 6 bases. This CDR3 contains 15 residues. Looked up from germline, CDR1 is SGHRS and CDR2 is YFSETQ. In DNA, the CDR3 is TGCGCCAGCAGCTTGACGGTAGCGGGCCTCAATGAGCAGTTCTTC. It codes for CASSLTVAGLNEQFF.